What follows are 27 T cell receptor beta chains derived from one specimen sequenced in a study of memory CD4+ T cells and cytomegalovirus serostatus. The data were produced by immunoSEQ multiplex PCR, yet TCRdb's version contains in-frame clones alone and is incomplete. The sample carries roughly 45,000 clones, about 78% recorded once. The sort gate was single viable CD3+CD4+CD8-CD45RO+ cells for memory CD4+ T cells. The sequenced sample was memory CD4+ T cells from blood. Source of these receptors: an adult in good health and CMV-seronegative.

This clone was recorded only once. This rearrangement joins TRBV7-3 to TRBJ2-5; 11 nucleotides agree with TRBD2. This CDR3 region has 20 residues. Germline-derived CDR1 and CDR2 are SGHTA and FQGTGA. V dropped 1 base and J dropped 0; count of bases not matched to a gene: 13. The CDR3 DNA sequence: TGTGCCAGCAGCTTAATCTTCGCGGGACTAGCGGAACCATACCAAGAGACCCAGTACTTC. This codes for CASSLIFAGLAEPYQETQYF.

The rearrangement links TRBV28 to TRBJ1-2, with D perhaps TRBD1 (5 bases). Germline V gives CDR1 MDHEN, CDR2 SYDVKM. There are 13 residues in the CDR3. Trimming cost V 3 bases and J 6 bases, with 11 bases left between them. The CDR3 DNA is TGTGCCAGCAGTTTCCCCCGGGGGGATGGCTACACCTTC. Protein sequence: CASSFPRGDGYTF.

The chain joins TRBV5-1 to TRBJ1-1; TRBD1 matches 7 bases. CDR3 length equals 14 residues. After removal of 3 bases from V and 5 bases from J, the junction contained 7 bases not matched to a gene. Germline V CDR1 and CDR2: SGHRS, YFSETQ. CDR3 sequence: CASSSLTGETEAFF. CDR3 sequence (DNA): TGCGCCAGCAGCTCGTTAACAGGGGAAACTGAAGCTTTCTTT. The entire variable domain, with the rest obtained from reference TRBV5-1 and TRBJ1-1, is as follows: KAGVTQTPRYLIKTRGQQVTLSCSPISGHRSVSWYQQTPGQGLQFLFEYFSETQRNKGNFPGRFSGRQFSNSRSEMNVSTLELGDSALYLCASSSLTGETEAFFGQGTRLTVV.

This chain connects TRBV18 to TRBJ1-2, with 7 nucleotides matching TRBD1. V dropped 4 bases and J dropped 4; count of bases not matched to a gene: 9. Germline-derived CDR1 and CDR2 are KGHSH and LQKENI. The CDR3 runs 15 residues. This chain's CDR3 is CASSRGQESSYGYTF. The CDR3 nucleotides are TGTGCCAGCTCACGCGGACAGGAGAGTAGCTATGGCTACACCTTC. The variable domain in full, with the rest retrieved from reference TRBV18 and TRBJ1-2, is NAGVMQNPRHLVRRRGQEARLRCSPMKGHSHVYWYRQLPEEGLKFMVYLQKENIIDESGMPKERFSAEFPKEGPSILRIQQVVRGDSAAYFCASSRGQESSYGYTFGSGTRLTVV.

The chain uses TRBV11-3 and TRBJ2-7, with 11 nucleotides matching TRBD1. In germline, CDR1 is SGHNT, CDR2 YENEEA. The CDR3 length is 15 residues. Unmatched junction bases numbered 3, after V lost 3 bases and J lost 2 bases. DNA for the CDR3: TGTGCCAGCAGCTTGGGGACAGGGGGACCCTACGAGCAGTACTTC. Residues: CASSLGTGGPYEQYF.

The CDR3 sequence: CASSFQGRAFF. As DNA, the CDR3 is TGTGCCAGCAGTTTTCAAGGTCGGGCGTTCTTC. This chain joins TRBV2 and TRBJ2-1; D is ambiguous. The CDR3 is 11 residues long. The V and J ends lost 5 bases and 15 bases respectively, with 14 bases between them. Germline CDR1 SNHLY, CDR2 FYNNEI.

The chain uses TRBV5-1 and TRBJ1-6; D is ambiguous. The V gene's germline CDR1 is SGHRS and CDR2 YFSETQ. The CDR3 is 13 amino acids. V gave up 3 bases and J gave up 4 bases, with 5 bases separating them. CDR3 protein: CASSWEYNSPLHF. In DNA, the CDR3 is TGCGCCAGCAGCTGGGAGTATAATTCACCCCTCCACTTT.

The J gene is TRBJ1-5, the V gene TRBV6-1; possibly TRBD1 for D (5 bases). Trimming left V 2 bases short and J 4 bases short, with 12 bases between. The CDR3 length is 15 residues. Germline V gene data show CDR1 as MNHNS and CDR2 as SASEGT. The CDR3 DNA is TGTGCCAGCAGTGAACTCCAGGGACGGAATCAGCCCCAGCATTTT. Protein product: CASSELQGRNQPQHF.

The V call is TRBV29-1, the J call TRBJ1-3, with no clear D. V dropped 0 bases and J dropped 0 bases, with 6 bases sitting between them. This CDR3 contains 14 residues. CDR1 is SQVTM and CDR2 is ANQGSEA in the germline V gene. CDR3 region: CSVEDGSSGNTIYF. The CDR3 DNA reads TGCAGCGTTGAAGACGGTAGCTCTGGAAACACCATATATTTT.

This clone came up a few times. The genes are TRBV4-1 and TRBJ1-1, with D possibly matching TRBD1 (5 bases). Germline CDR1 is MGHRA and CDR2 is YSYEKL. The CDR3 is 14 amino acids. Trimming cost V 6 bases and J 0 bases, with 11 bases left between them. The CDR3 sequence is CASRKTAMNTEAFF. The CDR3 DNA follows: TGCGCCAGCAGAAAGACAGCAATGAACACTGAAGCTTTCTTT.

This clone was observed a handful of times. This chain links TRBV2 with TRBJ2-6; D not certain. This CDR3 has 16 residues. Deletions cut 4 bases from V and 0 bases from J, with 10 bases between. The V gene's germline CDR1 is SNHLY and CDR2 FYNNEI. The CDR3: CASSARRSSGANVLTF. The CDR3 DNA sequence: TGTGCCAGCAGTGCCCGGCGGAGCTCTGGGGCCAACGTCCTGACTTTC.

V gene TRBV7-2 combines with J gene TRBJ1-1; 8 bases agree with TRBD1. This CDR3 comprises 16 residues. Germline CDR1 is SGHTA and CDR2 is FQGNSA. Germline trimming cut 4 bases from V and 1 base from J; bases unmatched to any gene: 8. DNA of the CDR3: TGTGCCAGCAGCTGGCGACAGGGGATAACGAACACTGAAGCTTTCTTT. Its translation: CASSWRQGITNTEAFF.

V usage is TRBV6-5 and J usage is TRBJ2-5; D is perhaps TRBD1 (6 bases). The J call is doubtful: the DNA matches TRBJ2-7 better. Germline V gene lookup returns CDR1 MNHEY and CDR2 SVGAGI. The CDR3 has 15 amino acids. The CDR3 sequence is CASSYGTTAAYEQYF. The CDR3 coding sequence is TGTGCCAGCAGTTACGGGACAACGGCCGCCTACGAGCAGTACTTC.

This clone was observed a few times. In nucleotides, the CDR3 is TGCGCCAGCAGCTCCCAGGGTTCAGAGGGCTACACCTTC. Translating it yields CASSSQGSEGYTF. This chain links TRBV5-1 with TRBJ1-2, with D possibly matching TRBD1 (5 bases). Trimming cost V 3 bases and J 8 bases, with 14 bases left between them. This CDR3 is built from 13 residues. The germline CDR1 and CDR2 sequences are SGHRS and YFSETQ.

J is TRBJ1-2 and V is TRBV2; TRBD1 might be the D (6 bases). CDR3 length: 13 residues. V was pared by 5 bases and J by 8 bases, with 15 bases between. Per germline, CDR1 SNHLY and CDR2 FYNNEI. The CDR3 sequence: CASSPATGLGYTF. The CDR3 region has the DNA TGTGCCAGCAGTCCAGCTACAGGGCTGGGCTACACCTTC.

The chain joins TRBV7-2 to TRBJ1-5, with D possibly being TRBD1 (5 bases). Germline V gives CDR1 SGHTA, CDR2 FQGNSA. The V end lost 5 bases, the J end lost 3 bases, and 14 bases lay between the germline ends. This CDR3 has 15 amino acids. This CDR3 is CASSPDGQSNQPQHF. The CDR3 DNA reads TGTGCCAGCAGCCCCGATGGACAATCCAATCAGCCCCAGCATTTT.

The chain employs TRBV6-5 and TRBJ1-5; D might be TRBD1 (6 bases). Germline loops: CDR1 MNHEY, CDR2 SVGAGI. V dropped 6 bases and J dropped 4 bases, with 13 bases sitting between them. This CDR3 comprises 14 residues. The CDR3 loop reads CASRPGGRNQPQHF. Written as DNA, the CDR3 is TGTGCCAGCAGACCCGGGGGGCGAAATCAGCCCCAGCATTTT.

The chain employs TRBV7-9 and TRBJ1-2, with D unclear. The length of the CDR3 is 12 residues. V lost 8 bases and J 0 bases, leaving 7 bases between the germline ends. CDR1 and CDR2 (germline): SEHNR, FQNEAQ (reference sequence). CDR3 nucleotide sequence: TGTGCCAGCGCCGGGACTAACTATGGCTACACCTTC. This translates into CASAGTNYGYTF.

This clone was observed a single time. J is TRBJ2-1 and V is TRBV9, with a weak D call TRBD1 (6 bases). CDR1 is SGDLS, CDR2 YYNGEE, per germline. V was cut by 3 bases and J by 10 bases, with 29 bases left in between. This CDR3 comprises 18 residues. The CDR3 reads CASSAQLPGERPMGEQFF. In DNA, the CDR3 is TGTGCCAGCAGCGCCCAACTCCCAGGGGAGCGACCGATGGGGGAGCAGTTCTTC.

The chain joins TRBV4-1 to TRBJ2-5; D gene uncertain. The V gene lost 4 bases and the J gene lost 5 bases, with 14 bases spanning the gap. From germline, CDR1 is MGHRA and CDR2 YSYEKL. The CDR3 contains 14 residues. The CDR3 DNA reads as TGCGCCAGCAGCCCTCGGGCCCTAGGGGAGACCCAGTACTTC. Its protein product is CASSPRALGETQYF.

This chain uses TRBV30 with TRBJ1-3; D gene unclear. This CDR3 is 14 amino acids long. Trimming shortened V by 1 base and J by 0 bases, and 7 bases separated the two germline ends. Germline V gene data show CDR1 as GTSNPN and CDR2 as SVGIG (reference sequence). CDR3 amino acids: CAWSARNSGNTIYF. The DNA for the CDR3 is TGTGCCTGGAGTGCAAGGAACTCTGGAAACACCATATATTTT. The entire variable domain, with the rest obtained from reference TRBV30 and TRBJ1-3, is as follows: SQTIHQWPATLVQPVGSPLSLECTVEGTSNPNLYWYRQAAGRGLQLLFYSVGIGQISSEVPQNLSASRPQDRQFILSSKKLLLSDSGFYLCAWSARNSGNTIYFGEGSWLTVV.

V is TRBV6-6 and J is TRBJ1-5, with D unresolved. The CDR3 is 15 amino acids. CDR1 is MNHNY, CDR2 SVGAGI, per germline (reference sequence). The V and J ends lost 2 bases and 6 bases respectively, with 14 bases between them. CDR3 loop: CASSYDGGPSQPQHF. CDR3 bases: TGTGCCAGCAGTTACGACGGAGGCCCCAGTCAGCCCCAGCATTTT.

V is TRBV7-2 and J is TRBJ2-3; D remains unclear. Germline-derived CDR1 and CDR2 are SGHTA and FQGNSA. Trimming took 5 bases from V and 2 from J, leaving 5 bases between them. There are 12 residues in the CDR3. CDR3 loop: CASSTHTDTQYF. The CDR3 DNA is TGTGCCAGCAGCACTCACACAGATACGCAGTATTTT.

The chain couples TRBV7-2 to TRBJ2-5; D possibly corresponds to TRBD1 (6 bases). V was trimmed by 5 bases and J by 2 bases, leaving 9 bases between them. Germline CDR1 and CDR2: SGHTA and FQGNSA. The CDR3 length is 13 residues. CDR3 sequence: CASSRTAQETQYF. DNA for the CDR3: TGTGCCAGCAGCCGGACAGCTCAAGAGACCCAGTACTTC.

The chain couples TRBV19 to TRBJ2-7; a possible D gene is TRBD2 (6 bases). V lost 4 bases and J 1 base, leaving 17 bases between the germline ends. The CDR3 is 16 amino acids. CDR1 is LNHDA, CDR2 SQIVND, per germline (reference sequence). The CDR3 spells CASSSRGRGASYEQYF. DNA for the CDR3: TGTGCCAGTAGTAGCCGAGGGCGGGGAGCATCCTACGAGCAGTACTTC.

V is TRBV2 and J is TRBJ1-1; D not certain. There are 14 residues in the CDR3. Looked up from germline, CDR1 is SNHLY and CDR2 is FYNNEI. Trimming took 1 base from V and 4 from J, leaving 10 bases between them. CDR3: CASSEGARGTEAFF. In DNA, the CDR3 is TGTGCCAGCAGTGAAGGAGCCCGAGGCACTGAAGCTTTCTTT.

This clone was recorded once. This sequence joins TRBV20-1 and TRBJ2-3, with 7 positions matching TRBD2. The trim removed 7 bases at V and 6 bases at J, leaving 4 bases unmatched. The CDR3 sequence is 11 residues long. Germline V gene lookup returns CDR1 DFQATT and CDR2 SNEGSKA (reference sequence). The CDR3 DNA is TGCAGTGGTGGGGGGGTGGATACGCAGTATTTT. Amino acids: CSGGGVDTQYF.